The clone carrying this T cell receptor beta chain has a handful of counts. The antigen remains unidentified. This specimen belongs to a study of OX40 agonist ivuxolimab in advanced cancers. Findings and caveats of the study: Doses of 0.1 to 3.0 mg/kg were accompanied by clonal expansion of CD4+ and CD8+ blood T cells by week 6. It was also the case that some nonresponders had low normalized T-cell clonal expansion.

Measured with immunoSEQ multiplex PCR; TCRdb has only the in-frame clones, and not every one. This sample has 60,000 to 90,000 clones, with roughly 77% found just once. Germline lookup yields CDR1 SNHLY and CDR2 FYNNEI. Trimming left V 3 bases short and J 5 bases short, with 14 bases between. The CDR3 has 14 amino acids. The specimen was CD4+ or CD8+ T cells sorted from blood, collected in a trial of the OX40 agonist ivuxolimab. This chain connects TRBV2 to TRBJ2-7, with D perhaps assigned TRBD1 or TRBD2 (7 bases each). The TCR sequence derives from an adult with an advanced solid tumor such as melanoma, head and neck, liver or kidney cancer. The CDR3 nucleotides are TGTGCCAGCAGTGACCAGGGGGGGAAGGACGAGCAGTACTTC. Translating it yields CASSDQGGKDEQYF.